One sample yielded the 8 T cell receptor beta chains listed below, sequenced in a study of blood T cells in healthy people across ages. A sample-barcoded 5' primer and a J-beta primer mix were used in a second PCR of about 6 to 11 cycles. TCRdb re-derived calls from the 5' RACE reads in MiXCR, one entry per CDR3 protein. The sample lists some 1,800,000 distinct CDR3 sequences; about two fifths were seen once. The sample consisted of blood. These receptor sequences come from a human donor in good health.

V and J are TRBV6-5 and TRBJ2-3; D not certain. With 4 bases removed from V and 2 bases from J, the gap between germline ends came to 13 bases. Germline loops: CDR1 MNHEY, CDR2 SVGAGI. The CDR3 length is 15 residues. CDR3 sequence reads: CASSSLTDPTDTQYF. DNA of the CDR3: TGTGCCAGCAGTTCTTTGACGGACCCCACAGATACGCAGTATTTT.

This clonotype was detected only a few times. The V and J genes are TRBV28 and TRBJ2-3, with D perhaps matching TRBD1 or TRBD2 (5 bases each). This CDR3 is 16 amino acids long. V dropped 8 bases and J dropped 3 bases, with 21 bases sitting between them. The germline V gene encodes CDR1 MDHEN and CDR2 SYDVKM. The CDR3 coding sequence is TGTGCCAGCGGAAAGGACACCCGGGGCGGGACAGATACGCAGTATTTT. Protein: CASGKDTRGGTDTQYF.

The chain is built from TRBV6-1 and TRBJ2-2, with 10 positions matching TRBD2. The germline V gene has CDR1 MNHNS and CDR2 SASEGT. The CDR3 spans 16 residues. J gave up 4 bases and V 6 bases, and 8 bases lay outside the gene matches. This CDR3 is CASRTLAGLSTGELFF. CDR3 in DNA: TGTGCCAGCAGAACACTAGCGGGGCTATCCACCGGGGAGCTGTTTTTT.

This clonotype has only a few counts. This sequence joins TRBV6-5 and TRBJ2-1; D is possibly TRBD2 (7 bases). CDR1 and CDR2 (germline): MNHEY, SVGAGI. V dropped 2 bases and J dropped 4 bases, with 12 bases sitting between them. The length of the CDR3 is 15 residues. The CDR3: CASSYGGGTYNEQFF. CDR3 in DNA: TGTGCCAGCAGTTACGGGGGGGGCACGTACAATGAGCAGTTCTTC.

Only a few counts were recorded for this clonotype. The V call is TRBV20-1, the J call TRBJ1-4; 9 bases match TRBD1. This CDR3 spans 17 amino acids. V lost 4 bases to trimming and J lost 6 bases; unmatched junction nucleotides: 15. Germline loops: CDR1 DFQATT, CDR2 SNEGSKA (reference sequence). The CDR3 region is CSATPPASGTGYEKLFF. The CDR3 bases are TGCAGTGCTACCCCGCCCGCGTCCGGGACAGGGTATGAAAAACTGTTTTTT.

This chain links TRBV5-6 with TRBJ2-4; 7 bases are a match to TRBD1. The DNA matches TRBJ2-7 better at its end, which makes the J call doubtful. The CDR3 runs to 16 residues. Germline V gene sequence: CDR1 SGHDT, CDR2 YYEEEE. The CDR3 DNA reads as TGTGCCAGCAGCTACAGACAGGGCGGAAAGTTTAACGAGCAGTACTTC. This translates into CASSYRQGGKFNEQYF.

This clonotype came up a few times. The CDR3 sequence is CASSSVRNTEAFF. The CDR3 DNA sequence: TGTGCCAGCAGCTCAGTCCGGAACACTGAAGCTTTCTTT. V usage is TRBV7-2 and J usage is TRBJ1-1; D not resolved. Between the trimmed V and J ends, which lost 4 bases and 1 base, there was a span of 7 bases. The CDR3 loop spans 13 amino acids. Per germline, CDR1 SGHTA and CDR2 FQGNSA.

This clonotype appeared a few times. V usage is TRBV29-1 and J usage is TRBJ1-2, with D perhaps TRBD1 (6 bases). The length of the CDR3 is 11 residues. Per germline, CDR1 SQVTM and CDR2 ANQGSEA. Trimming took 5 bases from V and 5 from J, leaving 9 bases between them. The CDR3, as DNA: TGCAGCGTTACAGGGACTTATGGCTACACCTTC. It yields the protein CSVTGTYGYTF.